This TCR beta chain was observed in a study of PD-L1 blockade in urothelial cancer (dated by TCRdb to 2017 to 2019). Regarding the study in general: Therapy was started in the mid-2010s for all patients, and atezolizumab 1,200 mg was administered intravenously every 3 weeks. TCR sequencing covered pretreatment tumor samples and matched, serially collected peripheral blood taken before and after atezolizumab treatment. A median of around 150,000 T cells and approximately 83,000 unique TCRs was obtained from blood samples, and a median clonality of roughly 0.08 was observed. Blood samples were analyzed 3 weeks after the start of treatment (second dose) and 6 weeks after the start of treatment. In the same patients who had TCR sequencing, pretreatment tumors also underwent whole exome sequencing and RNA sequencing. Patients had an ECOG performance status of 0 or 1 and had received between 0 and 3 prior chemotherapy regimens. Somatic, immune and clinical correlates of response to PD-L1 blockade with atezolizumab in urothelial cancer were the focus of an exploratory multi-omic analysis. Durable clinical benefit was achieved by nine patients and was not achieved by 20 patients. About 90% of the 29 patients were identified as males with urothelial cancer of bladder origin, and a prior smoking history was reported by 18 of 29 patients. Durable clinical benefit was defined as a progression-free survival longer than 6 months, and TCR features were additionally tested against progression-free survival and overall survival. Some 30 patients had pretreatment blood TCR-seq, around 25 had at least one posttreatment blood collection, and around 25 had tumor TCR-seq.

What this sample's time point label stands for: peripheral blood 6 weeks after treatment start. The cohort included roughly 30 patients with locally advanced or metastatic urothelial carcinoma who were treated at Memorial Sloan Kettering on a trial protocol. Peripheral blood mononuclear cells were collected pretreatment and during treatment, with between 1 and 8 total time points per patient. The Qiagen DNeasy Blood extraction kit was used to purify genomic DNA from total PBMCs and tumor samples. PBMCs were collected pretreatment and during treatment and were isolated and stored as previously described. To estimate absolute template abundance from read counts, synthetic TCR analog templates were spiked into each PCR. The immunoSEQ assay used bias-controlled V and J gene primers to amplify TCRbeta CDR3 regions from genomic DNA. Sequencing of rearranged TCRbeta segments was performed at approximately 20X coverage. In the authors' own workflow: Clustering was used to correct sequencing errors, and CDR3s were annotated against IMGT so that V, D and J genes could be assigned. Downstream analyses used only productive TCRbeta rearrangements, leaving out any out-of-frame or stop-codon sequences. Clonality was calculated as one minus the Shannon entropy normalized by the log of the number of unique productive sequences. Clones differing between time points or between blood and tumor were identified using Fisher's exact test with Benjamini-Hochberg correction, with an adjusted p below 0.01 applied as the threshold. TCRdb's version of the immuneACCESS table is confined to in-frame rearrangements and falls short of the full clone set. An unresolved V gene accounts for under half of the shortfall where checked; the remainder is of unknown origin. The V and J calls and clone size are taken from that table; D and trimming were inferred from the DNA. In this sample the table shows about 120,000 clones, 75% to 90% of which occur a single time. Jointly, the top ten make up under 2% of the sample.

This clone was seen only once. Its antigen specificity is not known. No base-level quality is on record; no much larger clone is a single base apart. Measured from the cysteine to the phenylalanine, the CDR3 is 17 residues long. Only the CDR3 DNA stays, 51 bases, in frame from base 1. According to the germline V gene (reference sequence), CDR1 reads SSHAT and CDR2 reads FNYEAQ. Germline trimming: 1 base from V, 1 base from J; junction bases outside gene matches: 6. What the authors observed across the whole study: Because the sample size was small (n ≈ 30) and many exploratory analyses were performed, the results are intended to be hypothesis-generating. A pretreatment peripheral blood TCR clonality below the median was linked to improved progression-free and overall survival. Greater expansion of tumor-associated TCR clones in peripheral blood 3 weeks after the start of treatment was observed in patients with durable benefit (n ≈ 22, p = 0.022).

The V gene is TRBV7-7 and the J gene is TRBJ2-5, with 10 central nucleotides matching TRBD2. Specimen: PBMCs, collected around atezolizumab (anti-PD-L1) treatment. This sequence originates from a man aged 60 to 75 with urothelial cancer. At the DNA level, the sequence is TGTGCCAGCAGCTTAGGAGGAGCGGGGGGGCCCCAAGAGACCCAGTACTTC. Translation gives CASSLGGAGGPQETQYF.